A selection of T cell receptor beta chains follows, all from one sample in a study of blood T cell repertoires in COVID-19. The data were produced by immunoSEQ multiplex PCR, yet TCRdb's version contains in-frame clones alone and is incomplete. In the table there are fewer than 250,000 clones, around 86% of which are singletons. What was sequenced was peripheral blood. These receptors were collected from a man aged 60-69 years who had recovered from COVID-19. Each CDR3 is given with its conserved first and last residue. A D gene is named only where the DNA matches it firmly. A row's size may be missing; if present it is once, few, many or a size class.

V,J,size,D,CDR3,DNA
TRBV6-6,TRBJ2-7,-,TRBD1,CASSAGGIYEQYF,TGTGCCAGCAGCGCAGGGGGCATCTACGAGCAGTACTTC
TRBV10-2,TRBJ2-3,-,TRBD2,CASRSSGWVTDTQYF,TGCGCCAGCAGGTCTAGCGGGTGGGTCACAGATACGCAGTATTTT
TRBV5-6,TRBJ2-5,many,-,CASSKTGPGETQYF,TGTGCCAGCAGCAAGACAGGTCCGGGAGAGACCCAGTACTTC
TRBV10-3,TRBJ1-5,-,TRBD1,CAISVSPRGFQPQHF,TGTGCCATCAGTGTCTCGCCCAGGGGGTTCCAGCCCCAGCATTTT
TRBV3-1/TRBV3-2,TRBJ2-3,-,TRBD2,CASSQDWTSGAADTQYF,TGTGCCAGCAGCCAAGATTGGACTAGCGGTGCCGCAGATACGCAGTATTTT
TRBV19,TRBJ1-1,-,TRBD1,CASSKSPGQGATEAFF,TGTGCCAGTAGTAAGAGCCCGGGACAGGGGGCGACTGAAGCTTTCTTT
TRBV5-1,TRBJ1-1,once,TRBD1,CASSSDRYTEAFF,TGCGCCAGCAGCTCGGACAGGTACACTGAAGCTTTCTTT
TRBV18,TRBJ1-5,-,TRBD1,CASSSDRGLSSNQPQHF,TGTGCCAGCTCATCGGACAGGGGGCTATCTAGCAATCAGCCCCAGCATTTT
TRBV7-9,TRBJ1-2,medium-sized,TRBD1,CASSIKTGGYGYTF,TGTGCCAGCAGCATTAAGACAGGGGGCTATGGCTACACCTTC
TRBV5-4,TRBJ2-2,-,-,CASRRGTRNTGELFF,TGTGCCAGCAGACGGGGGACGCGGAACACCGGGGAGCTGTTTTTT
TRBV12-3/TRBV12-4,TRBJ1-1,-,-,CASSSGWNTEAFF,TGTGCCAGCAGCTCCGGTTGGAACACTGAAGCTTTCTTT
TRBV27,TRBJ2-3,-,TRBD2,CATYGLAGGNSTDTQYF,TGTGCCACCTATGGACTAGCGGGAGGCAATAGCACAGATACGCAGTATTTT
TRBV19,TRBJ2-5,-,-,CASSITGALQETQYF,TGTGCCAGTAGTATTACTGGGGCTTTACAAGAGACCCAGTACTTC
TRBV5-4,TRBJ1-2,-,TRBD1,CASSLALTGEYGYTF,TGTGCCAGCAGCTTGGCGTTGACAGGGGAGTATGGCTACACCTTC
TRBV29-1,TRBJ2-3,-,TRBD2,CSVEGASGGTDTQYF,TGCAGCGTTGAAGGGGCTAGCGGGGGCACAGATACGCAGTATTTT
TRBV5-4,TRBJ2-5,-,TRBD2,CASSSTSGGPWETQYF,TGTGCCAGCAGCTCAACTAGCGGGGGGCCGTGGGAGACCCAGTACTTC
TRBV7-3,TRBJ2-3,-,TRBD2,CASSPGAGKTDTQYF,TGTGCCAGCAGCCCCGGAGCGGGGAAGACAGATACGCAGTATTTT
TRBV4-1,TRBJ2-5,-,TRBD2,CASSPSGGQETQYF,TGCGCCAGCAGTCCTAGCGGGGGGCAAGAGACCCAGTACTTC
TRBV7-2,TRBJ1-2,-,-,CASSLGDILNYGYTF,TGTGCCAGCAGCTTAGGAGACATTCTTAACTATGGCTACACCTTC